What follows is one TCR beta chain and its context. Its antigen is currently unknown. One end of the junction does not line up with germline, which may come from a read error. These data belong to a study of blood T cells in healthy people across ages. Regarding the study as a whole: PBMCs left unsorted prevented a conclusive naive versus antigen-experienced comparison. Older age coincided with a roughly linear decline in TCR beta diversity per million T cells.

With a J-beta primer mix and a sample-barcoded 5' primer, a second PCR ran 7 to 11 cycles. TCRdb itself ran the 5' RACE reads through MiXCR, one entry per CDR3 protein. The repertoire holds 1.5 million to 2 million distinct CDR3 sequences, with just under 50% as singletons. The V gene's germline CDR1 is MGHDK and CDR2 SYGVNS. The CDR3 extends over 12 amino acids. Whenever a sample was processed, at least 7 million PBMCs were isolated. Per sample, at least 6 micrograms of total RNA were extracted. The TCR originated in a woman between 40 and 55 years old in good health. This sequence joins TRBV25-1 and TRBJ1-2, with a tentative D call TRBD1 (5 bases). The source material was blood. CDR3 in DNA: TGTGCCAGCAGTGAATCAGGGTTTGGCCACACCTTC. Amino acids: CASSESGFGHTF.